This TCR beta chain was captured by sequencing in a study of cytomegalovirus exposure and HLA in healthy donors (dated by TCRdb to the late 2010s). For context, the study as a whole: A later analysis indicated that the roughly 120 validation repertoires were generated on the platform also employed for the 666 repertoires of the first cohort. The study was designed to test whether signatures of past pathogen exposure could be identified by cataloging public T cell receptors. A separate validation cohort of roughly 120 different subjects was used in addition to the 666-subject first cohort. High-throughput TCR immunosequencing, statistical association of individual TCRs with disease status, and machine learning were combined to predict cytomegalovirus infection status. Study-wide conclusions, independent of this receptor: In the study, 150 to 200 TCR beta chains were listed as associated with cytomegalovirus. Across donors, most TCR sequences were observed very rarely, whereas some public TCRs were present in many individuals. The classifier was reported to diagnose cytomegalovirus status with high specificity and sensitivity in both the original and validation cohorts. A few of the identified cytomegalovirus-associated TCR beta chains were confirmed in vitro to be specific for cytomegalovirus antigens. It was suggested by the authors that the approach could potentially be generalized to other disease states and immunological phenotypes. A later analysis lacked HLA typing for the validation cohort, so it scored co-occurrence in that cohort across all 120 or so repertoires. A later analysis found that TCRs clustered in the first cohort also tended to co-occur in the approximately 120 validation repertoires, with approximately 94% of cluster scores above 0.

Separate from the roughly 650-subject first cohort, the validation cohort of roughly 110 subjects was the group to which the donors belonged. CDR1 LGHNA and CDR2 YSLEER were looked up in the germline V gene. The CDR3 starts with the cysteine, ends with the phenylalanine, and has 15 residues. Just the 45-base CDR3 DNA is kept, in frame starting at base 1. A distance of 10 bases separates the germline ends of V and J, which lose 1 base and 0 bases respectively. As concerns this clone: Its antigen has not been determined. The record has no base qualities; no much larger clone is one base away.

Libraries came from the immunoSEQ multiplex PCR assay. Processing in the source paper ran as follows. A statistical classification framework was built for diagnosing cytomegalovirus status from the catalog of TCR beta chain sequences. TCRdb stores this immuneACCESS table with in-frame sequences only. Part of the clones is absent; in the studies checked, under half of the shortfall reflects unresolved V genes, and no reason is known for the rest. V, J and clone size derive from that table, while D and trimming were established from the DNA sequence. For this sample the table gives about 130,000 clones, of which 95% to 96% were detected only once. Of the sample, 1.7% is held by the ten largest clones.

The sequence joins TRBV4-3 to TRBJ2-7; the D gene cannot be resolved reliably. What was sequenced was PBMCs. The sequence was obtained from a man aged 18-30 years in good health and CMV-seronegative. The DNA is TGCGCCAGCAGCCAAGCTCAAGCCGCCTCCTACGAGCAGTACTTC. It encodes CASSQAQAASYEQYF.